This is a list of T cell receptor beta chains from one sample in a study of OX40 agonist ivuxolimab in advanced cancers. Using immunoSEQ multiplex PCR, the repertoire was profiled, and TCRdb retains in-frame clones only, with some absent. Of about 14,000 clones in the sample, about 81% were seen once. Sequencing used CD4+ or CD8+ T cells sorted from blood, obtained in a trial of the OX40 agonist ivuxolimab. These receptors all stem from an adult with an advanced solid tumor such as melanoma, head and neck, liver or kidney cancer. The CDR3 runs from the conserved cysteine through the conserved F or W. D genes are given only for firm matches. Clone size is given for some rows only: seen once, a few or many times, or a class if the clone is expanded.

v_call: TRBV9
clone_size: .
d_call: TRBD2
j_call: TRBJ2-2
cdr3_nt: TGTGCCAGCAGCGTAGTCACTAGCGGGAGGGTCCCCGGGGAGCTGTTTTTT
cdr3_aa: CASSVVTSGRVPGELFF

v_call: TRBV28
clone_size: few
d_call: .
j_call: TRBJ1-1
cdr3_nt: TGTGCCAGCAGTTTCTCGGGGGAAGCTTTCTTT
cdr3_aa: CASSFSGEAFF

v_call: TRBV6-1
clone_size: .
d_call: .
j_call: TRBJ1-3
cdr3_nt: TGTGCCAGCAGTGAAGAGCCAGGTCTTGGAAACACCATATATTTT
cdr3_aa: CASSEEPGLGNTIYF

v_call: TRBV4-3
clone_size: .
d_call: .
j_call: TRBJ1-3
cdr3_nt: TGCGCCAGCAGCTTCAGGGAGGCTGGAAACACCATATATTTT
cdr3_aa: CASSFREAGNTIYF

v_call: TRBV2
clone_size: .
d_call: TRBD2
j_call: TRBJ2-3
cdr3_nt: TGTGCCAGCAGGGCCATAAGCGGGGGGACCACTAGCACAGATACGCAGTATTTT
cdr3_aa: CASRAISGGTTSTDTQYF

v_call: TRBV19
clone_size: once
d_call: .
j_call: TRBJ1-5
cdr3_nt: TGTGCCAGTAGTATCCTCGAGGGTCAGCCCCAGCATTTT
cdr3_aa: CASSILEGQPQHF

v_call: TRBV19
clone_size: .
d_call: .
j_call: TRBJ2-7
cdr3_nt: TGTGCCAGTAGCTTTGGGCCCTCCTACGAGCAGTACTTC
cdr3_aa: CASSFGPSYEQYF

v_call: TRBV9
clone_size: .
d_call: .
j_call: TRBJ2-7
cdr3_nt: TGTGCCAGCAGCCATGGGCCCTTGGCATACGAGCAGTACTTC
cdr3_aa: CASSHGPLAYEQYF

v_call: TRBV30
clone_size: few
d_call: .
j_call: TRBJ2-7
cdr3_nt: TGTGCCTGGAGTGGTTTCGTGGGACCCTACGAGCAGTACTTC
cdr3_aa: CAWSGFVGPYEQYF

v_call: TRBV27
clone_size: .
d_call: .
j_call: TRBJ2-7
cdr3_nt: TGTGCCAGCAGTTCAGCTATCAGGCGGGACTACGAGCAGTACTTC
cdr3_aa: CASSSAIRRDYEQYF

v_call: TRBV14
clone_size: .
d_call: .
j_call: TRBJ2-2
cdr3_nt: TGTGCCAGCAGCCAAGGCCAAGGGGGGTACACCGGGGAGCTGTTTTTT
cdr3_aa: CASSQGQGGYTGELFF

v_call: TRBV7-3
clone_size: .
d_call: .
j_call: TRBJ2-5
cdr3_nt: TGTGCCAGCAGCGAAAGGAGGGAAAAGACCCAGTACTTC
cdr3_aa: CASSERREKTQYF

v_call: TRBV27
clone_size: .
d_call: .
j_call: TRBJ2-7
cdr3_nt: TGTGCCAGCAGTTTCCAGGGGGGGTCGGACGAGCAGTACTTC
cdr3_aa: CASSFQGGSDEQYF

v_call: TRBV19
clone_size: .
d_call: TRBD1
j_call: TRBJ2-2
cdr3_nt: TGTGCCAGTAGTATGCACCCCGACAGGGGCCGGGAGCTGTTTTTT
cdr3_aa: CASSMHPDRGRELFF